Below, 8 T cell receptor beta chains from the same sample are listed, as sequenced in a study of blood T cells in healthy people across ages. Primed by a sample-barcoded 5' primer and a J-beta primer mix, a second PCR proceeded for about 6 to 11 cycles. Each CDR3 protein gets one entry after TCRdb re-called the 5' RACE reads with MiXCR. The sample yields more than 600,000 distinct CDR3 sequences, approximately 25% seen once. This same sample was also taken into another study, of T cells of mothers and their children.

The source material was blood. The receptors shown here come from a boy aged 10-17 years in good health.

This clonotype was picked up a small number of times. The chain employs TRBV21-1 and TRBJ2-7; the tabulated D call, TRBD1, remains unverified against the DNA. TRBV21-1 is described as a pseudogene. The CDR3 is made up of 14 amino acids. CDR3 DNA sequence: TGTGCCAGCAGCATAAAGCAGGGTCTCTACGAGCAGTACTTC. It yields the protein CASSIKQGLYEQYF.

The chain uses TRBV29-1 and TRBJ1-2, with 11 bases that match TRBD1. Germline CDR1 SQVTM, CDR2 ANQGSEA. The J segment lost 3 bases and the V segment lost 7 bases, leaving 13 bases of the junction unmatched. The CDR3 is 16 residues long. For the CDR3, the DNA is TGCAGCGCCGAGGGCAGGACAGGGGGCTTGGACTATGGCTACACCTTC. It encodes CSAEGRTGGLDYGYTF.

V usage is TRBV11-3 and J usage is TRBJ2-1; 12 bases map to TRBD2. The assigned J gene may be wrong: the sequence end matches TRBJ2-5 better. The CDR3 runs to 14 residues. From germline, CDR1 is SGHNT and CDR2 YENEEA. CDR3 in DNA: TGTGCCAGCAGCGTGACTAGCGGGGGCATGACCCAGTACTTC. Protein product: CASSVTSGGMTQYF.

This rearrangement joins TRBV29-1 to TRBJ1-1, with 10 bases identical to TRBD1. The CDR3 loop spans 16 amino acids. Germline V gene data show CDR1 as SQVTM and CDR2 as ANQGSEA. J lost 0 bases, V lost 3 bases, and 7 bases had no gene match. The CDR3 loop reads CSVELGTGVMNTEAFF. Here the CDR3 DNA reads TGCAGCGTTGAGTTGGGGACAGGGGTTATGAACACTGAAGCTTTCTTT.

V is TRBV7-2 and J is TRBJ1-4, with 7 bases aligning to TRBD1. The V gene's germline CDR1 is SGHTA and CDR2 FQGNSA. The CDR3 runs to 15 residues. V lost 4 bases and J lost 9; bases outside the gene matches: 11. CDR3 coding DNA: TGTGCCAGCAGCTCGGAGACAGGGTTTGGGAAAAAACTGTTTTTT. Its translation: CASSSETGFGKKLFF.

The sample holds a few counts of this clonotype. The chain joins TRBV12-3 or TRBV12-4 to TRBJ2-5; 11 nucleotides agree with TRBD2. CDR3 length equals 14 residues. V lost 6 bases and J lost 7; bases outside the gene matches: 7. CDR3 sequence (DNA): TGTGCCAGCAGGACTAGCGGGGTAAGAGCGACCCAGTACTTC. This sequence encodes CASRTSGVRATQYF.

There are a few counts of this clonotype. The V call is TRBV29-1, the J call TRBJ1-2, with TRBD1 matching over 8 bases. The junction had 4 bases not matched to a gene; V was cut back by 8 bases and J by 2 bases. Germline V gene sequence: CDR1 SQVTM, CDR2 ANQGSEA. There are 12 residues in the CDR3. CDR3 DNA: TGCAGCTGCCGGACAGGGAACTATGGCTACACCTTC. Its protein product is CSCRTGNYGYTF.

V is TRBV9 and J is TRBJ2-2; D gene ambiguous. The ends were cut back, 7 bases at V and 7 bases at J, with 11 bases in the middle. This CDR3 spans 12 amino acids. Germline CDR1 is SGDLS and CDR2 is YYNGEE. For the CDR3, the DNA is TGTGCCAGCGGCAGTTCGAGCGGGGAGCTGTTTTTT. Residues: CASGSSSGELFF.